Listed here are 7 T cell receptor beta chains from one sample, sequenced in a study of T-cell reconstitution after alpha-beta-depleted transplantation in children. Unique molecular identifiers were used to barcode this TCRbeta library. One entry per CDR3 protein, called by TCRdb with MiXCR from the PCR reads. The sample has fewer than 750,000 distinct CDR3 sequences, 23% seen once. Sequences were derived from PBMCs, mostly from graft donor cells, sampled 360 days after TCRalphabeta/CD19-depleted stem cell transplant. Receptors originate from a boy younger than two who had a stem cell transplant for acute myeloid leukemia, so the T cells may come from the graft donor.

There are many counts of this clonotype. The rearrangement joins TRBV6-5 to TRBJ2-1; 8 bases line up with TRBD2. CDR1 and CDR2 from the germline V gene are MNHEY and SVGAGI. CDR3 length: 15 amino acids. V was pared by 3 bases and J by 0 bases, with 1 base of the junction left unmatched. The CDR3 region is CASSYSGASYNEQFF. The CDR3 region has the DNA TGTGCCAGCAGTTATAGCGGGGCCTCCTACAATGAGCAGTTCTTC.

The chain uses TRBV25-1 and TRBJ2-3; D uncertain. V was pared by 2 bases and J by 1 base, with 10 bases between. The CDR3 is 15 amino acids. Germline CDR1 MGHDK, CDR2 SYGVNS. DNA for the CDR3: TGTGCCAGCAGTGAAGTAGTAAGAGGCACAGATACGCAGTATTTT. Translating gives CASSEVVRGTDTQYF.

This clonotype was counted a few times. The rearrangement uses TRBV6-5 and TRBJ1-2; the match to TRBD1 covers 8 bases. CDR1 is MNHEY and CDR2 is SVGAGI in the germline V gene. The length of the CDR3 is 14 residues. Germline trimming cut 2 bases from V and 3 bases from J; bases unmatched to any gene: 2. CDR3 coding DNA: TGTGCCAGCAGTTACCCGGGACAGGACTATGGCTACACCTTC. Translation: CASSYPGQDYGYTF.

The J gene is TRBJ1-2, the V gene TRBV20-1; 10 bases line up with TRBD1. The germline V gene has CDR1 DFQATT and CDR2 SNEGSKA (reference sequence). J lost 4 bases, V lost 3 bases, and 5 bases had no gene match. The CDR3 is made up of 14 amino acids. CDR3 DNA: TGCAGTGCTAGGTCGGGACAGGGGCCCTATGGCTACACCTTC. Translation: CSARSGQGPYGYTF.

The J gene is TRBJ1-1, the V gene TRBV29-1; tentatively, D is TRBD1 (6 bases). Germline V CDR1 and CDR2: SQVTM, ANQGSEA. CDR3 length: 14 amino acids. Trimming took off 5 bases at V and 1 base at J, with 14 bases between the two ends. The CDR3 is CSVLGARANTEAFF. The CDR3 DNA reads as TGCAGCGTTCTGGGGGCGCGGGCGAACACTGAAGCTTTCTTT. The full variable domain, in which reference TRBV29-1 and TRBJ1-1 provide the parts outside the CDR3, is SAVISQKPSRDICQRGTSLTIQCQVDSQVTMMFWYRQQPGQSLTLIATANQGSEATYESGFVIDKFPISRPNLTFSTLTVSNMSPEDSSIYLCSVLGARANTEAFFGQGTRLTVV.

The chain combines TRBV7-8 with TRBJ2-7; 7 nucleotides agree with TRBD1. The V segment lost 7 bases and the J segment 2 bases; nucleotides outside the gene matches: 8. Germline-derived CDR1 and CDR2 are SGHVS and FQNEAQ. The CDR3 is 14 amino acids. The CDR3 DNA follows: TGTGCCAGCACCATCCAAGGGGGCCCCTACGAGCAGTACTTC. It codes for CASTIQGGPYEQYF.

This clonotype was detected a few times. V and J are TRBV9 and TRBJ2-7; perhaps TRBD1 as D (6 bases). Germline lookup yields CDR1 SGDLS and CDR2 YYNGEE. V lost 3 bases and J lost 4, with 11 bases in between. The CDR3 extends over 13 amino acids. The CDR3 here is CASSEGDPYEQYF. The CDR3 coding sequence is TGTGCCAGCAGCGAGGGGGACCCTTACGAGCAGTACTTC.